Below, 27 T cell receptor beta chains from the same sample are listed, as sequenced in a study of regulatory T cells in long-lasting Graves disease. Time point defined: newly diagnosed GD, antithyroid drugs for less than 3 months. RNA from PBMCs was the source of the TCR library. In building TCR beta libraries, iRepertoire HTBI primers were used together with Arm-PCR of CDR3 regions. Via MiXCR, TCRdb re-called the multiplex PCR reads, giving one row per CDR3 protein. The profile covers 400,000 to 500,000 distinct CDR3 sequences, with under 15% appearing a single time and over 15% taken by the ten largest. This same sample was also taken into another study, of T cells in Graves' hyperthyroidism and ophthalmopathy.

Specimen: peripheral blood mononuclear cells (PBMCs), collected at new diagnosis, from a patient treated with antithyroid drugs. These receptors all come from a woman aged 25-40 years with Graves disease.

This clonotype was counted many times. The chain recombines TRBV5-1 with TRBJ2-7; D call uncertain. CDR3 length: 12 amino acids. V was shortened by 1 base and J by 4 bases, with 6 bases between the two germline ends. Germline V gene lookup returns CDR1 SGHRS and CDR2 YFSETQ. The chain's CDR3 is CASSLTQYEQYF. CDR3 nucleotide sequence: TGCGCCAGCAGCTTGACTCAGTACGAGCAGTACTTC.

The rearrangement links TRBV19 to TRBJ2-7; TRBD1 matches at 9 bases. The CDR3 is made up of 15 amino acids. Per germline, CDR1 LNHDA and CDR2 SQIVND (reference sequence). The junction had 8 bases not matched to a gene; V was cut back by 5 bases and J by 3 bases. CDR3 protein: CASSFKGQGVYEQYF. The CDR3 DNA follows: TGTGCCAGTAGTTTCAAGGGACAGGGTGTCTACGAGCAGTACTTC.

This clonotype was detected a few times. The CDR3 sequence is CASSQEYRGLSTDTQYF. DNA for the CDR3: TGTGCCAGCAGCCAAGAGTATCGGGGACTCAGCACAGATACGCAGTATTTT. This sequence joins TRBV3-1 and TRBJ2-3, with D perhaps matching TRBD2 (6 bases). Germline-derived CDR1 and CDR2 are LGHDT and YNNKEL (reference sequence). V was trimmed by 0 bases and J by 0 bases, leaving 13 bases between them. The CDR3 consists of 17 residues.

J is TRBJ1-5 and V is TRBV6-2 or TRBV6-3; D not resolved. Germline lookup yields CDR1 MNHEY and CDR2 SVGEGT. V lost 6 bases and J lost 4, with 16 bases in between. This CDR3 has 15 amino acids. The CDR3 nucleotides read TGTGCCAGCAGCTCAAGCGCGGCAGGAAATCAGCCCCAGCATTTT. Its protein is CASSSSAAGNQPQHF.

The V and J genes are TRBV5-4 and TRBJ2-3; possibly TRBD2 for D (5 bases). Germline lookup yields CDR1 SGHNT and CDR2 YYREEE (reference sequence). Trimming took 4 bases from V and 1 from J, leaving 13 bases between them. The CDR3 is 15 residues long. The CDR3 is CASSQSGGRTDTQYF. In nucleotides, the CDR3 is TGTGCCAGCAGCCAATCTGGAGGCCGCACAGATACGCAGTATTTT.

This chain uses TRBV7-6 with TRBJ1-4, with D perhaps matching TRBD1 (5 bases). Trimming cost V 0 bases and J 12 bases, with 11 bases left between them. Germline assignment: CDR1 SGHVS and CDR2 FNYEAQ. The CDR3 length is 13 residues. The CDR3 here is CASSLARGAQLFF. The CDR3, as DNA: TGTGCCAGCAGCTTAGCACGTGGGGCTCAACTGTTTTTT.

This clonotype was detected a few times. The rearrangement links TRBV7-9 to TRBJ1-2, with TRBD1 matching 11 bases. CDR3 length equals 14 residues. The germline V gene encodes CDR1 SEHNR and CDR2 FQNEAQ (reference sequence). J gave up 3 bases and V 7 bases, and 4 bases lay outside the gene matches. For the CDR3, the DNA is TGTGCCAGCACCCTGGACAGGGGGCACTATGGCTACACCTTC. It specifies CASTLDRGHYGYTF.

This clonotype was seen many times. The chain employs TRBV15 and TRBJ1-1; a possible D gene is TRBD1 (5 bases). This CDR3 has 15 amino acids. With 1 base removed from V and 5 bases from J, the gap between germline ends came to 14 bases. Germline assignment: CDR1 LNHNV and CDR2 YYDKDF (reference sequence). CDR3 region: CATSRGGAEMTEAFF. In DNA form, the CDR3 reads TGTGCCACCAGCAGAGGTGGGGCGGAGATGACTGAAGCTTTCTTT.

The sample holds a few counts of this clonotype. Germline is not matched at one junction end, which may reflect a read error. The rearrangement joins TRBV12-5 to TRBJ2-4; perhaps TRBD1 as D (6 bases). This CDR3 has 15 amino acids. Germline values: CDR1 LGHNT, CDR2 FRNRAP. DNA of the CDR3: TGTGCTAGTGCTTACCAGGGGCAGGGCAAAAGCATTCAGTACTTC. Translating it yields CASAYQGQGKSIQYF.

The chain joins TRBV3-1 to TRBJ1-2, with 7 bases lining up with TRBD1. Unmatched junction bases numbered 6, after V lost 4 bases and J lost 4 bases. The CDR3 contains 14 residues. CDR1 is LGHDT and CDR2 is YNNKEL in the germline V gene (reference sequence). This CDR3 is CASSPIWTGYGYTF. The DNA of the CDR3 is TGTGCCAGCAGCCCAATATGGACAGGCTATGGCTACACCTTC.

V usage is TRBV5-6 and J usage is TRBJ2-1; 10 bases map to TRBD2. The CDR3 runs 16 residues. Germline V lookup: CDR1 SGHDT, CDR2 YYEEEE. With 3 bases clipped from V and 7 bases from J, the junction kept 10 bases outside the gene matches. In nucleotides, the CDR3 is TGTGCCAGCAGCTCCCGGCCGGGACTAGCGAAAAATGAGCAGTTCTTC. Protein sequence: CASSSRPGLAKNEQFF.

At least ten counts were recorded for this clonotype. J is TRBJ2-6 and V is TRBV29-1; perhaps TRBD1 as D (6 bases). V dropped 0 bases and J dropped 7 bases, with 19 bases sitting between them. The V gene's germline CDR1 is SQVTM and CDR2 ANQGSEA. The CDR3 consists of 17 residues. In DNA, the CDR3 is TGCAGCGTTGAAGATCGTTCAGGGGCGGTAGGTGCCAACGTCCTGACTTTC. Encoded protein: CSVEDRSGAVGANVLTF.

There are many counts of this clonotype. The chain couples TRBV20-1 to TRBJ2-1; no definite D call. Deletions cut 1 base from V and 1 base from J, with 8 bases between. The CDR3 consists of 14 residues. Germline-derived CDR1 and CDR2 are DFQATT and SNEGSKA (reference sequence). The CDR3 DNA sequence: TGCAGTGCTAGAGCCCCTATGTCCTACAATGAGCAGTTCTTC. Encoded protein: CSARAPMSYNEQFF.

V and J are TRBV2 and TRBJ1-2; D uncertain. The V gene's germline CDR1 is SNHLY and CDR2 FYNNEI. This CDR3 is built from 13 residues. Trimming took off 6 bases at V and 2 bases at J, with 10 bases between the two ends. The CDR3 loop is CASSHTQNYGYTF. The CDR3 nucleotides read TGTGCCAGCAGCCATACACAGAACTATGGCTACACCTTC.

There are many counts of this clonotype. CDR3 sequence (DNA): TGTGCCAGCAGTGAACTTCATTTCAGCACCGGGGAGCTGTTTTTT. This codes for CASSELHFSTGELFF. V is TRBV6-2 or TRBV6-3 and J is TRBJ2-2; D uncertain. Germline values: CDR1 MNHEY, CDR2 SVGEGT. The CDR3 runs to 15 residues. Between the trimmed V and J ends, which lost 5 bases and 4 bases, there was a span of 14 bases.

This clonotype was detected many times. The chain employs TRBV13 and TRBJ2-7; D is possibly TRBD2 (6 bases). Between the trimmed V and J ends, which lost 3 bases and 6 bases, there was a span of 18 bases. This CDR3 has 15 residues. Germline V gene lookup returns CDR1 PRHDT and CDR2 FYEKMQ (reference sequence). The CDR3 protein is CASSFGGTPLGEQYF. CDR3 in DNA: TGTGCCAGCAGCTTTGGAGGGACCCCATTAGGCGAGCAGTACTTC. The full variable domain, its missing parts supplied by reference TRBV13 and TRBJ2-7, is AAGVIQSPRHLIKEKRETATLKCYPIPRHDTVYWYQQGPGQDPQFLISFYEKMQSDKGSIPDRFSAQQFSDYHSELNMSSLELGDSALYFCASSFGGTPLGEQYFGPGTRLTVT.

With respect to this clonotype: A clone one base away is much larger, so this may be a read error. The J gene is TRBJ1-1, the V gene TRBV24-1; 8 positions match TRBD1. The CDR3 totals 13 residues. Germline trimming cut 3 bases from V and 4 bases from J; bases unmatched to any gene: 0. Germline lookup yields CDR1 KGHDR and CDR2 SFDVKD. The CDR3 protein is CATSDTGGTEAFF. The CDR3 DNA follows: TGTGCCACCAGTGATACAGGGGGCACTGAAGCTTTCTTT.

The table lists this clonotype with many counts. The genes are TRBV5-1 and TRBJ2-1; possible D gene TRBD2, 5 bases. Germline CDR1 and CDR2: SGHRS and YFSETQ. The CDR3 extends over 13 amino acids. The V end lost 8 bases, the J end lost 7 bases, and 16 bases lay between the germline ends. DNA of the CDR3: TGCGCCAGTCGACCCTTCGAGGGTAATGAGCAGTTCTTC. This sequence encodes CASRPFEGNEQFF.

For this clonotype: A much more abundant neighbour one base away suggests this may be a read error. The chain has TRBV2 and TRBJ1-5; TRBD1 agrees at 7 bases. The V gene's germline CDR1 is SNHLY and CDR2 FYNNEI. The CDR3 sequence is 14 residues long. This CDR3 reads CAGSEAGGKQPQHF. The DNA of the CDR3 is TGTGCCGGCAGTGAAGCAGGGGGAAAGCAGCCCCAGCATTTT.

The rearrangement links TRBV12-3 or TRBV12-4 to TRBJ1-6; TRBD1 might be the D (5 bases). Trimming stripped 3 bases from V and 7 bases from J, with 13 bases between. There are 15 residues in the CDR3. In nucleotides, the CDR3 is TGTGCCAGCAGTTTCGAGGTACAGGTCAATTCACCCCTCCACTTT. This encodes CASSFEVQVNSPLHF.

The rearrangement uses TRBV10-1 and TRBJ2-6; D is perhaps TRBD1 (6 bases). Looked up from germline, CDR1 is WNHNN and CDR2 is SYGVQD (reference sequence). Trimming removed 2 bases from V and 4 bases from J, with 12 bases in between. CDR3 size: 16 residues. As DNA, the CDR3 is TGCGCCAGCAGTGAGGGCAGGGGCGGAGGGGCCAACGTCCTGACTTTC. This encodes CASSEGRGGGANVLTF.

This clonotype has a count of ten or more. The V and J genes are TRBV28 and TRBJ2-3, with 9 bases matching TRBD1. The CDR3 is 15 residues long. CDR1 and CDR2 from the germline V gene are MDHEN and SYDVKM. J lost 2 bases, V lost 8 bases, and 8 bases had no gene match. CDR3 residues: CASSLDRGPTDTQYF. As DNA, the CDR3 is TGTGCCAGCTCACTGGACAGGGGCCCCACAGATACGCAGTATTTT.

As concerns this clonotype: The CDR3 carries no conserved terminal phenylalanine or tryptophan, so it likely arises from a read error. The V and J genes are TRBV24-1 and TRBJ1-1; D unresolved. This CDR3 has 15 residues. Germline V gives CDR1 KGHDR, CDR2 SFDVKD. The germline V and J ends were trimmed by 5 bases and 1 base, with 13 bases remaining between them. For the CDR3, the DNA is TGTGCCACCAGTGGAGGAGGCGGAGGGAACACTGAAGCTTTCCTT. This translates into CATSGGGGGNTEAFL.

This clonotype was seen repeatedly, ten times or more. The genes are TRBV6-2 or TRBV6-3 and TRBJ2-1; 7 nucleotides line up with TRBD2. The germline V gene has CDR1 MNHEY and CDR2 SVGEGT. V lost 2 bases, J lost 7 bases, and 5 bases stayed unmatched. The CDR3 is 14 amino acids. CDR3 DNA: TGTGCCAGCAGTTACGGTGGCGGGAGTAATGAGCAGTTCTTC. It specifies CASSYGGGSNEQFF.

This clonotype has just a few counts. The chain employs TRBV5-1 and TRBJ1-6; TRBD1 matches 8 bases. The germline V gene has CDR1 SGHRS and CDR2 YFSETQ. Germline trimming cut 0 bases from V and 7 bases from J; bases unmatched to any gene: 3. The CDR3 is 15 amino acids. CDR3 residues: CASSLARTGNSPLHF. DNA of the CDR3: TGCGCCAGCAGCTTGGCTCGGACAGGGAATTCACCCCTCCACTTT. The full variable domain, completed using reference TRBV5-1 and TRBJ1-6, is KAGVTQTPRYLIKTRGQQVTLSCSPISGHRSVSWYQQTPGQGLQFLFEYFSETQRNKGNFPGRFSGRQFSNSRSEMNVSTLELGDSALYLCASSLARTGNSPLHFGNGTRLTVT.

At least ten counts were recorded for this clonotype. The V call is TRBV12-3 or TRBV12-4, the J call TRBJ2-1; the match to TRBD2 covers 13 bases. V was clipped by 6 bases and J by 8 bases; unmatched bases: 7. The CDR3 extends over 15 amino acids. CDR3 amino acids: CASRLGLAGSYEQFF. DNA for the CDR3: TGTGCCAGCAGACTGGGACTAGCGGGATCGTATGAGCAGTTCTTC.

This clonotype has a count of ten or more. V is TRBV27 and J is TRBJ1-1; D is ambiguous. The CDR3 has 12 residues. Trimming took off 7 bases at V and 9 bases at J, with 15 bases between the two ends. Germline V CDR1 and CDR2: MNHEY, SMNVEV (reference sequence). The CDR3 here is CASILDSGQAFF. The CDR3 DNA reads as TGTGCCAGCATTCTGGATTCAGGTCAAGCTTTCTTT.